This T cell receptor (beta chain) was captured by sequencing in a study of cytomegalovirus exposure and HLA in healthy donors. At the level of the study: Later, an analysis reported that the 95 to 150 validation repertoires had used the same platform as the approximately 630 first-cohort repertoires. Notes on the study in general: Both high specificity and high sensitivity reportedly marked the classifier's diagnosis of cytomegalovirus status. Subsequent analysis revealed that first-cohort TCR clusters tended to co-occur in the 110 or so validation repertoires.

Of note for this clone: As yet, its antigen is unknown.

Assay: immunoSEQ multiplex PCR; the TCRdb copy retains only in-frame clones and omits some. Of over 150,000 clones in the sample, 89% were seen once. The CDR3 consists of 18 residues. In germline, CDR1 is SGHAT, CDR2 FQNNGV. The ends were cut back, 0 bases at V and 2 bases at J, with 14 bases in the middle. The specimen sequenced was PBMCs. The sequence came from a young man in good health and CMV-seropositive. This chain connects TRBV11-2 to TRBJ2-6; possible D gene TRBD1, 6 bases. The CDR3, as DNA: TGTGCCAGCAGCTTAGATCGGACAGCCCTCCCTGGGGCCAACGTCCTGACTTTC. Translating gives CASSLDRTALPGANVLTF.